Detailed here is one T cell receptor (beta chain). No antigen is known for it. This specimen comes from a study of CD8+CD57+ T cells in acquired aplastic anemia. Study as a whole: When averaged, DNA from sorted CD4+ and CD8+ cells came to around 3.4 ug.

Genomic DNA, the template, was used for profiling of the TCR beta VDJ and CDR3. In TCRdb, the reads were re-called with MiXCR into one record per CDR3 protein. The sample shows about 420,000 distinct CDR3 sequences, 65% to 80% of them seen only once. CDR1 and CDR2 from the germline V gene are SGDLS and YYNGEE. Trimming shortened V by 1 base and J by 7 bases, and 6 bases separated the two germline ends. The CDR3 sequence is 12 residues long. Study findings and constraints: Patients and controls had CD8+ Simpson's diversity values that were not significantly distinct.

This chain joins TRBV9 and TRBJ2-1; the D gene is possibly TRBD1 (5 bases). The sequence came from a human donor in good health, serving as a control. Sequencing used sorted CD4+, CD8+, or CD8+CD57+ T cells (not recorded which) from PBMCs. The CDR3 region has the DNA TGTGCCAGCAGCGTAAAGGGGAATGAGCAGTTCTTC. It yields the protein CASSVKGNEQFF.